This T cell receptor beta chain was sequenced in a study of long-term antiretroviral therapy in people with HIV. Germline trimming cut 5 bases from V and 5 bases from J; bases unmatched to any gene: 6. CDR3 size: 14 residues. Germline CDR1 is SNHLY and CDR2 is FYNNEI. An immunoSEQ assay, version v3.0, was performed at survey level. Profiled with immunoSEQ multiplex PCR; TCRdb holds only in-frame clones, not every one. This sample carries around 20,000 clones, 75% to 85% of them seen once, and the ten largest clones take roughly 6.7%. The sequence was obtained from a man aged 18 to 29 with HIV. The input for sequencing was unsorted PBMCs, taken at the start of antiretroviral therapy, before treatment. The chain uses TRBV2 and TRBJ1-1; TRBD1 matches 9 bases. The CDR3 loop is CASSNTGGRTEAFF. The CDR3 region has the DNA TGTGCCAGCAGTAATACAGGGGGCAGGACTGAAGCTTTCTTT.